The 11 T cell receptor beta chains below come from one sample, sequenced in a study of blood T cells in healthy people across ages. Primed by a sample-barcoded 5' primer and a J-beta primer mix, a second PCR proceeded for roughly 7 to 12 cycles. TCRdb recomputed calls from the 5' RACE reads with MiXCR, one row per CDR3 protein. Here the sample spans about 1.5 million distinct CDR3 sequences, about 45% being singletons. The sample comprised blood. The receptors here all came from a woman under 30 in good health.

The chain links TRBV24-1 to TRBJ2-3; no definite D call. V was clipped by 3 bases and J by 4 bases, with 7 bases between them. The CDR3 extends over 13 amino acids. Looked up from germline, CDR1 is KGHDR and CDR2 is SFDVKD. The CDR3 here is CATSDPSSDTQYF. CDR3 coding DNA: TGTGCCACCAGTGATCCCTCCTCAGATACGCAGTATTTT.

This rearrangement joins TRBV20-1 to TRBJ2-3; perhaps TRBD2 as D (6 bases). With 7 bases removed from V and 3 bases from J, the gap between germline ends came to 14 bases. Germline-derived CDR1 and CDR2 are DFQATT and SNEGSKA (reference sequence). The CDR3 runs to 13 residues. The CDR3 DNA sequence: TGCAGTGTCAGAGCCCGGGGGACAGATACGCAGTATTTT. It yields the protein CSVRARGTDTQYF.

In this sample, this clonotype turned up many times. The rearrangement links TRBV5-1 to TRBJ2-3; D may correspond to TRBD1 or TRBD2 (5 bases each). V was pared by 4 bases and J by 1 base, with 19 bases between. Germline CDR1 SGHRS, CDR2 YFSETQ. The CDR3 sequence is 17 residues long. Here the CDR3 DNA reads TGCGCCAGCAGCAAACTGGCAGGGAGAACTCGCACAGATACGCAGTATTTT. This codes for CASSKLAGRTRTDTQYF.

As to this clonotype: The junction does not match germline at one end; this may be a read error. The chain links TRBV14 to TRBJ2-7; D is perhaps TRBD1 (5 bases). Germline assignment: CDR1 SGHDN and CDR2 FVKESK. The CDR3 totals 13 residues. This CDR3 reads CASSHWTSRERYF. The CDR3 nucleotides are TGTGCCAGCAGCCATTGGACATCTCGAGAGCGGTACTTC.

The chain links TRBV13 to TRBJ2-7; the D gene is possibly TRBD2 (6 bases). This CDR3 has 16 amino acids. The V end lost 5 bases, the J end lost 0 bases, and 17 bases lay between the germline ends. Germline lookup yields CDR1 PRHDT and CDR2 FYEKMQ (reference sequence). CDR3 nucleotides: TGTGCCAGCAGCCAGGTGGGCGGGATCAGCTCCTACGAGCAGTACTTC. It specifies CASSQVGGISSYEQYF.

This clonotype came up a few times. The V and J genes are TRBV27 and TRBJ1-6; unclear D gene. Trimming pared 4 bases from V and 6 bases from J, leaving 7 bases between. Germline loops: CDR1 MNHEY, CDR2 SMNVEV (reference sequence). The CDR3 is 13 amino acids. CDR3 sequence reads: CASSWQLNSPLHF. In DNA, the CDR3 is TGTGCCAGCAGTTGGCAGCTTAATTCACCCCTCCACTTT.

There are a few counts of this clonotype. The V gene is TRBV11-2, the J gene TRBJ1-1, with TRBD1 matching 7 bases. V dropped 6 bases and J dropped 4; count of bases not matched to a gene: 8. CDR1 and CDR2 from the germline V gene are SGHAT and FQNNGV. The CDR3 is 14 residues long. Here the CDR3 reads CASSTLRDSTEAFF. DNA for the CDR3: TGTGCCAGCAGTACACTCCGGGACAGCACTGAAGCTTTCTTT.

This clonotype was found a few times. This chain joins TRBV5-1 and TRBJ2-3; 11 bases align to TRBD2. CDR3 length: 17 residues. The germline V gene encodes CDR1 SGHRS and CDR2 YFSETQ. The trim removed 0 bases at V and 2 bases at J, leaving 5 bases unmatched. This CDR3 reads CASSLVPSGGTTDTQYF. The CDR3 coding sequence is TGCGCCAGCAGCTTGGTACCTAGCGGGGGGACCACAGATACGCAGTATTTT.

V usage is TRBV11-2 and J usage is TRBJ1-2; D is ambiguous. The CDR3 spans 16 residues. Germline V gene sequence: CDR1 SGHAT, CDR2 FQNNGV. The ends were cut back, 4 bases at V and 1 base at J, with 16 bases in the middle. CDR3 nucleotides: TGTGCCAGCAGCTATGGGCTCAAGACCGTTAACTATGGCTACACCTTC. Protein sequence: CASSYGLKTVNYGYTF.

The rearrangement links TRBV7-2 to TRBJ1-4; possible D gene TRBD1, 5 bases. Germline lookup yields CDR1 SGHTA and CDR2 FQGNSA. Trimming cost V 0 bases and J 8 bases, with 19 bases left between them. The CDR3 is 17 residues long. CDR3 loop: CASSLAPTRQKGEKLFF. The CDR3 region has the DNA TGTGCCAGCAGCTTAGCCCCTACTCGACAGAAGGGGGAAAAACTGTTTTTT.

Here the CDR3 DNA reads TGTGCCAGCAGACTTTGGGCGGAAGAGGGATACAATGAGCAGTTCTTC. The encoded protein is CASRLWAEEGYNEQFF. This chain connects TRBV7-8 to TRBJ2-1; a weak D match, TRBD2 (5 bases). The V end was cut by 6 bases, the J end by 4 bases, with 19 bases between. The CDR3 runs 16 residues. Germline V gene sequence: CDR1 SGHVS, CDR2 FQNEAQ.